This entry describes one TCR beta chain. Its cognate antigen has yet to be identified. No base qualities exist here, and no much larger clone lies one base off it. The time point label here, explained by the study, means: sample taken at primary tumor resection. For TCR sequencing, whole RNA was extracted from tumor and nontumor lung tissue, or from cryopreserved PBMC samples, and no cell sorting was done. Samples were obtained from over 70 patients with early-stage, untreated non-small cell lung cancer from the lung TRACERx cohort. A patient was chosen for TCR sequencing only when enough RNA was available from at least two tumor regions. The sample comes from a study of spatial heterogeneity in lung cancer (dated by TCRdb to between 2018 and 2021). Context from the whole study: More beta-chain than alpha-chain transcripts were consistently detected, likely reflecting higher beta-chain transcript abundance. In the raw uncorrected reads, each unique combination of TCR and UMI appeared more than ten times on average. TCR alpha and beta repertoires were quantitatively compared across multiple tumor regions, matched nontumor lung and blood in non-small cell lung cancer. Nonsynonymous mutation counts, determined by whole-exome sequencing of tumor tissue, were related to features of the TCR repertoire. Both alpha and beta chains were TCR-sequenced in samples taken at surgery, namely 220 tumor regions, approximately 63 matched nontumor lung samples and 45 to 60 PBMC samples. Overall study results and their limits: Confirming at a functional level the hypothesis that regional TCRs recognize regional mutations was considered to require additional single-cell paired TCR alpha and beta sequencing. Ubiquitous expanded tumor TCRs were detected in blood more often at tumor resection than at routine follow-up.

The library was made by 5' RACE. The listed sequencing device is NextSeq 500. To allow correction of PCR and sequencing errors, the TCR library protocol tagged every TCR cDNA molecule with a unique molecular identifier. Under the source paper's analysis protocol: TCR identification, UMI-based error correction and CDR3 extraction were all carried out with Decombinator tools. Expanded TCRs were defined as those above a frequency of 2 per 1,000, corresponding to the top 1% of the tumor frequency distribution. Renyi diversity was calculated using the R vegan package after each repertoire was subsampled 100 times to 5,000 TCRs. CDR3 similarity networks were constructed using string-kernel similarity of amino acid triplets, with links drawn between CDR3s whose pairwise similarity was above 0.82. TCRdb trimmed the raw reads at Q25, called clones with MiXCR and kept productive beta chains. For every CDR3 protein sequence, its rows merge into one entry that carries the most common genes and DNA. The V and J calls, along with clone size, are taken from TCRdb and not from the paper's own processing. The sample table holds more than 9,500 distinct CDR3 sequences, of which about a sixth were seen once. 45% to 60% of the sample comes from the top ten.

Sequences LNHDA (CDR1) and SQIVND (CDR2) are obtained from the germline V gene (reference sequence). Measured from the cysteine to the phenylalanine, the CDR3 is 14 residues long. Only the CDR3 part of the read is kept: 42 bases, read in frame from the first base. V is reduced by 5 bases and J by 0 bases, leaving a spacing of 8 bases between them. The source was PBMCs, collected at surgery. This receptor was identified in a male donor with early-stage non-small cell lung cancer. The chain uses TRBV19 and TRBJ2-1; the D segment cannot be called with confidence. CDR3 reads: CASSPWGSYNEQFF. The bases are TGTGCCAGTAGTCCCTGGGGCTCCTACAATGAGCAGTTCTTC.